This TCR beta chain was identified in a study of blood T cells in healthy people across ages. Study-wide results and caveats: Observed TCR beta diversity per million T cells went down as age went up. This fall followed a roughly linear course with age. The long-lived group displayed more naive CD4+ cells, plus higher diversity, than the aged donors did.

The individuals who served as donors were healthy Caucasians living in Russia, aged roughly 6 to 100. The CDR3 is made up of 17 amino acids. Looked up from germline, CDR1 is MDHEN and CDR2 is SYDVKM. Losses at the gene ends were 6 bases for V and 0 bases for J; bases not matched to a gene: 10. For the second PCR, which ran for roughly 6 to 12 cycles, a sample-barcoded 5' primer and a J-beta primer mix were used. TCRdb analysed the 5' RACE reads with MiXCR anew, one entry per CDR3 protein. The sample contains 850,000 to 1,000,000 distinct CDR3 sequences, just over 50% of which appear only once. A note on this clonotype: The antigen remains undetermined.

This receptor was obtained from a woman in her sixties or seventies in good health. This chain connects TRBV28 to TRBJ1-4, with 7 bases fitting TRBD1. Sample: blood. CDR3 nucleotides: TGTGCCAGCAGCCAGGAGCGGGACAGTCCAACTAATGAAAAACTGTTTTTT. Translating it yields CASSQERDSPTNEKLFF.